What follows are 16 T cell receptor beta chains derived from one specimen sequenced in a study of blood T cell repertoires in COVID-19. The table came from immunoSEQ multiplex PCR; TCRdb's copy has only in-frame clones and leaves some out. The data hold roughly 250,000 clones, with 90% observed a single time. The sample comprised peripheral blood. These receptor sequences come from a woman in her 40s with acute or convalescent COVID-19.

This sequence joins TRBV7-2 and TRBJ2-1; D unclear. This CDR3 is 13 amino acids long. Trimming stripped 1 base from V and 12 bases from J, with 13 bases between. Germline V CDR1 and CDR2: SGHTA, FQGNSA. The CDR3 spells CASSLERALPQFF. The CDR3, as DNA: TGTGCCAGCAGCTTAGAAAGAGCGCTGCCGCAGTTCTTC.

A single count supports this clone. The rearrangement links TRBV7-8 to TRBJ1-5; D unclear. This CDR3 is 14 amino acids long. V dropped 0 bases and J dropped 4 bases, with 7 bases sitting between them. Germline V gene lookup returns CDR1 SGHVS and CDR2 FQNEAQ. CDR3 in amino acids: CASSLAADNQPQHF. CDR3 bases: TGTGCCAGCAGCTTAGCGGCAGATAATCAGCCCCAGCATTTT.

The CDR3 sequence is CASSPRTGTDTQYF. CDR3 bases: TGTGCCAGCTCCCCCAGGACAGGCACAGATACGCAGTATTTT. The chain combines TRBV18 with TRBJ2-3, with a tentative D call TRBD1 (6 bases). Between the trimmed V and J ends, which lost 6 bases and 1 base, there was a span of 11 bases. There are 14 residues in the CDR3. CDR1 and CDR2 from the germline V gene are KGHSH and LQKENI. Using reference TRBV18 and TRBJ2-3 for the parts outside the CDR3, the full variable domain is NAGVMQNPRHLVRRRGQEARLRCSPMKGHSHVYWYRQLPEEGLKFMVYLQKENIIDESGMPKERFSAEFPKEGPSILRIQQVVRGDSAAYFCASSPRTGTDTQYFGPGTRLTVL.

The DNA of the CDR3 is TGTGCCAGCAGTGAACATGGCCAGGGGTATAATTCACCCCTCCACTTT. It translates to CASSEHGQGYNSPLHF. J is TRBJ1-6 and V is TRBV2, with D maybe TRBD1 (6 bases). V lost 2 bases to trimming and J lost 4 bases, with 12 bases between them. The CDR3 has 16 amino acids. Germline loops: CDR1 SNHLY, CDR2 FYNNEI. The full variable domain, its missing parts supplied by reference TRBV2 and TRBJ1-6, is EPEVTQTPSHQVTQMGQEVILRCVPISNHLYFYWYRQILGQKVEFLVSFYNNEISEKSEIFDDQFSVERPDGSNFTLKIRSTKLEDSAMYFCASSEHGQGYNSPLHFGNGTRLTVT.

The chain combines TRBV4-1 with TRBJ1-6; TRBD1 agrees at 7 bases. CDR3 length: 14 residues. CDR1 and CDR2 from the germline V gene are MGHRA and YSYEKL. Unmatched junction bases numbered 8, after V lost 8 bases and J lost 7 bases. The CDR3 DNA reads as TGCGCCAGCCGACCCGGGACAGAAAATTCACCCCTCCACTTT. Translation: CASRPGTENSPLHF.

V is TRBV21-1 and J is TRBJ2-7; the table gives TRBD2 as D, unverified against the DNA. TRBV21-1 is a documented pseudogene. This CDR3 comprises 14 residues. CDR3 coding DNA: TGTGCCAGCAGCAAAGTAATTGGAGCCTACGAGCAGTACGTC. Protein: CASSKVIGAYEQYV.

There are a few counts of this clone. This sequence joins TRBV9 and TRBJ1-1; the D is unclear. This CDR3 has 12 residues. Trimming shortened V by 4 bases and J by 6 bases, and 10 bases separated the two germline ends. The germline V gene has CDR1 SGDLS and CDR2 YYNGEE. In DNA form, the CDR3 reads TGTGCCAGCAGCCGGGTTGATCCTGAAGCTTTCTTT. Amino acids: CASSRVDPEAFF. The full variable domain, its missing parts supplied by reference TRBV9 and TRBJ1-1, is DSGVTQTPKHLITATGQRVTLRCSPRSGDLSVYWYQQSLDQGLQFLIQYYNGEERAKGNILERFSAQQFPDLHSELNLSSLELGDSALYFCASSRVDPEAFFGQGTRLTVV.

The gene calls are TRBV11-2 and TRBJ1-1; 8 bases align to TRBD1. The CDR3 runs 14 residues. After removal of 2 bases from V and 11 bases from J, the junction contained 10 bases not matched to a gene. Looked up from germline, CDR1 is SGHAT and CDR2 is FQNNGV. The DNA for the CDR3 is TGTGCCAGCAGCTTACAGGGGGCCGCTTTCCGGGCTTTCTTT. Translating it yields CASSLQGAAFRAFF.

With regard to this clone: This CDR3 is also generated by other DNA sequences in the sample. V is TRBV29-1 and J is TRBJ1-1; TRBD1 is a possible D gene (6 bases). Germline V gene sequence: CDR1 SQVTM, CDR2 ANQGSEA. The V end lost 0 bases, the J end lost 7 bases, and 15 bases lay between the germline ends. This CDR3 is 14 amino acids long. The CDR3 region has the DNA TGCAGCGTTGAAGATCTAACACAGGGCGTTGAAGCTTTCTTT. It is translated as CSVEDLTQGVEAFF.

Only one count was recorded for this clone. Additional DNA sequences in this sample encode the identical CDR3. The J gene is TRBJ1-1, the V gene TRBV5-1; possibly TRBD1 for D (5 bases). This CDR3 is built from 14 residues. The V and J ends lost 0 bases and 0 bases respectively, with 6 bases between them. Per germline, CDR1 SGHRS and CDR2 YFSETQ. The CDR3, as DNA: TGCGCCAGCAGCTTGGGGGGCATGAACACTGAAGCTTTCTTT. Protein sequence: CASSLGGMNTEAFF.

The V and J genes are TRBV5-6 and TRBJ2-5, with D maybe TRBD2 (6 bases). V shed 2 bases and J shed 4 bases, with 15 bases lying between them. The CDR3 totals 15 residues. The germline gives CDR1 SGHDT, CDR2 YYEEEE. CDR3 sequence reads: CASSLRTLGGETQYF. The CDR3, as DNA: TGTGCCAGCAGCTTACGTACTCTCGGGGGAGAGACCCAGTACTTC.

This clone was counted between two and nine times. CDR3 DNA: TGTGCCAGCAGCTTCGGACAGAGGAATTCACCCCTCCACTTT. Translating gives CASSFGQRNSPLHF. The chain uses TRBV7-8 and TRBJ1-6; the D gene is possibly TRBD1 (6 bases). Germline lookup yields CDR1 SGHVS and CDR2 FQNEAQ. The V gene lost 3 bases and the J gene lost 7 bases, with 10 bases spanning the gap. The CDR3 contains 14 residues. The full variable domain, rest sourced from reference TRBV7-8 and TRBJ1-6, is GAGVSQSPRYKVAKRGQDVALRCDPISGHVSLFWYQQALGQGPEFLTYFQNEAQLDKSGLPSDRFFAERPEGSVSTLKIQRTQQEDSAVYLCASSFGQRNSPLHFGNGTRLTVT.

J is TRBJ2-7 and V is TRBV7-8, with 8 bases lining up with TRBD2. Germline V gene data show CDR1 as SGHVS and CDR2 as FQNEAQ. V shed 7 bases and J 6 bases; nucleotides not matched to a gene: 14. This CDR3 comprises 15 residues. In DNA, the CDR3 is TGTGCCAGCACCAGCGATTTTAGCGGGGTCGTCGAGCAGTACGTC. Translation gives CASTSDFSGVVEQYV.

This clone was detected a few times. The chain carries TRBV6-2 or TRBV6-3 and TRBJ1-1; TRBD1 agrees at 8 bases. CDR1 is MNHEY and CDR2 is SVGEGT in the germline V gene. CDR3 size: 14 residues. V lost 4 bases to trimming and J lost 1 base; unmatched junction nucleotides: 2. This chain's CDR3 is CASSSTGGNTEAFF. CDR3 sequence (DNA): TGTGCCAGCAGTTCTACAGGGGGGAACACTGAAGCTTTCTTT.

This chain uses TRBV23-1 with TRBJ2-4, with D unresolved. TRBV23-1 is an ORF, and what it does is uncertain. The CDR3 is 18 residues long. Trimming shortened V by 4 bases and J by 3 bases, and 22 bases separated the two germline ends. The CDR3 reads CASSRNRVTYFGKNIQYF. The CDR3 DNA sequence: TGCGCCAGCAGTCGGAATCGGGTAACATACTTTGGCAAAAACATTCAGTACTTC.

This chain links TRBV6-6 with TRBJ2-7, with 10 bases matching TRBD2. The length of the CDR3 is 16 residues. The germline gives CDR1 MNHNY, CDR2 SVGAGI (reference sequence). The V gene end was trimmed by 2 bases and the J gene end by 7 bases; junction bases not matched to a gene: 11. This chain's CDR3 is CASSYGVLAGIDEQYV. CDR3 coding DNA: TGTGCCAGCAGTTACGGGGTACTAGCGGGGATAGATGAGCAGTACGTC.